This TCR beta chain was identified during a study of CD8 T cells in Susac syndrome. V was cut by 5 bases and J by 2 bases, with 12 bases left in between. From germline, CDR1 is SEHNR and CDR2 FQNEAQ (reference sequence). CDR3 size: 14 residues. An input of about 0.5 to 1 ug of RNA was subjected to reverse transcription using random hexamers. Multiplex immunoSEQ PCR targeted 54 Vbeta and 13 Jbeta TCR beta segments. One entry per CDR3 protein results from TCRdb running MiXCR on the immunoSEQ multiplex PCR reads. Of 250,000 or so distinct CDR3 sequences in the sample, 93% are singletons; the top ten hold 0.07% to 0.09%. This clonotype is a singleton in its sample.

The receptor's source is a human donor with multiple sclerosis. This chain uses TRBV7-9 with TRBJ1-2; D is unresolved. Sequences were obtained from CD4+ T cells from PBMCs. The DNA for the CDR3 is TGTGCCAGCAGCCCCCTTCGCCCGAACTATGGCTACACCTTC. Protein: CASSPLRPNYGYTF.